This TCR beta chain is drawn from a study of OX40 agonist ivuxolimab in advanced cancers. Study-wide findings and caveats: On average, CD8+ T cells had more expanded clones than CD4+. Patients with a partial response at 0.1-3.0 mg/kg had among the lowest clonal expansion.

Sequenced by immunoSEQ multiplex PCR; TCRdb stores in-frame clones only, minus some. The sample has 57,000 or so clones, approximately 85% seen once. Trimming cost V 2 bases and J 4 bases; bases outside gene matches: 2. Germline CDR1 MNHEY, CDR2 SMNVEV (reference sequence). The CDR3 has 14 amino acids. Patients with autoimmune history or systemic immunosuppression were excluded. Samples were taken at baseline and on day 1 of cycles 4 and 7. For this clone: The antigen is undetermined.

The chain joins TRBV27 to TRBJ1-3, with 7 positions matching TRBD1. This receptor was taken from an adult with an advanced solid tumor such as melanoma, head and neck, liver or kidney cancer. The sample consisted of CD4+ or CD8+ T cells sorted from blood, taken in a trial of the OX40 agonist ivuxolimab. CDR3: CASSLHRGGNTIYF. In DNA form, the CDR3 reads TGTGCCAGCAGTTTACACAGGGGAGGAAACACCATATATTTT.